These 15 T cell receptor beta chains were sequenced from one sample in a study of blood T cells in healthy people across ages. Next came a second PCR, run for about 7 to 12 cycles, which used a sample-barcoded 5' primer along with a J-beta primer mix. TCRdb recomputed calls from the 5' RACE reads with MiXCR, one row per CDR3 protein. The table lists 800,000 to 950,000 distinct CDR3 sequences, roughly 35% of them singletons. The sample consisted of blood. The origin of the receptors is a man younger than 35 in good health.

This chain connects TRBV21-1 to TRBJ1-2; the table's D call, TRBD1, has no DNA check behind it. TRBV21-1 is listed as a pseudogene. This CDR3 spans 15 amino acids. CDR3 bases: TGTGCCAGCAGCTTCCGGGACAGGGGTGCGGAGGGCTACACCTTC. Residues: CASSFRDRGAEGYTF.

This clonotype has a count of ten or more. This sequence joins TRBV3-1 and TRBJ2-7, with D perhaps matching TRBD2 (5 bases). The CDR3 length is 14 residues. V was clipped by 2 bases and J by 1 base, with 9 bases between them. Germline CDR1 and CDR2: LGHDT and YNNKEL (reference sequence). This chain's CDR3 is CASSQREGSYEQYF. The CDR3 region has the DNA TGTGCCAGCAGCCAACGCGAGGGATCCTACGAGCAGTACTTC.

This chain joins TRBV28 and TRBJ2-1; TRBD1 aligns across 7 bases. V gave up 6 bases and J gave up 3 bases; unmatched junction bases: 11. The germline gives CDR1 MDHEN, CDR2 SYDVKM. The CDR3 contains 16 residues. This CDR3 is CASRITSRDSYNEQFF. The CDR3 coding sequence is TGTGCCAGCAGAATTACGTCCCGGGACAGCTACAATGAGCAGTTCTTC.

The rearrangement joins TRBV5-1 to TRBJ2-6, with D unresolved. The V end lost 2 bases, the J end lost 0 bases, and 12 bases lay between the germline ends. The CDR3 extends over 17 amino acids. The germline V gene encodes CDR1 SGHRS and CDR2 YFSETQ. The CDR3 reads CASSFHGESSGANVLTF. The CDR3 nucleotides are TGCGCCAGCAGCTTTCACGGAGAAAGCTCTGGGGCCAACGTCCTGACTTTC.

This clonotype was recorded at least ten times. This chain uses TRBV12-3 or TRBV12-4 with TRBJ1-1; D is unclear. The CDR3 totals 13 residues. The germline V and J ends were trimmed by 5 bases and 11 bases, with 18 bases remaining between them. CDR3 sequence (DNA): TGTGCCAGCAGTCCCGGGCCAGTCGTTCGGGCTTTCTTT. Protein product: CASSPGPVVRAFF.

The chain combines TRBV20-1 with TRBJ2-7, with a possible D match to TRBD2 (6 bases). Per the germline V gene, CDR1 is DFQATT and CDR2 is SNEGSKA (reference sequence). V shed 5 bases and J shed 0 bases, with 11 bases lying between them. The CDR3 extends over 13 amino acids. CDR3 nucleotide sequence: TGCAGTGCTCGCGAACTAGCCTCCTACGAGCAGTACTTC. Protein sequence: CSARELASYEQYF.

The chain is built from TRBV7-2 and TRBJ2-5, with 8 nucleotides matching TRBD2. The CDR3 loop spans 17 amino acids. V trimming: 1 base; J trimming: 4 bases; junction bases outside the gene matches: 11. The germline V gene has CDR1 SGHTA and CDR2 FQGNSA. The DNA for the CDR3 is TGTGCCAGCAGCTTAGGAGCGGGGGCGAGGGTTCGAGAGACCCAGTACTTC. Translation: CASSLGAGARVRETQYF.

The J gene is TRBJ2-4, the V gene TRBV9; the D gene is possibly TRBD1 (6 bases). This CDR3 has 15 amino acids. V dropped 0 bases and J dropped 4 bases, with 11 bases sitting between them. The germline V gene has CDR1 SGDLS and CDR2 YYNGEE. The CDR3 loop reads CASSVGWGPKNIQYF. The CDR3 DNA reads TGTGCCAGCAGCGTAGGATGGGGGCCAAAAAACATTCAGTACTTC.

J is TRBJ1-4 and V is TRBV7-2; D is uncertain. The CDR3 covers 13 residues. Trimming stripped 6 bases from V and 5 bases from J, with 10 bases between. Germline loops: CDR1 SGHTA, CDR2 FQGNSA. Here the CDR3 DNA reads TGTGCCAGCAGTGTCAACAGCAATGAAAAACTGTTTTTT. It specifies CASSVNSNEKLFF.

This clonotype was recorded a few times. Here the CDR3 reads CASSQVGATGELFF. The CDR3 nucleotides read TGCGCCAGCAGCCAAGTGGGGGCCACCGGGGAGCTGTTTTTT. The chain joins TRBV4-3 to TRBJ2-2; a weak D match, TRBD1 (6 bases). This CDR3 comprises 14 residues. Per germline, CDR1 LGHNA and CDR2 YSLEER. V lost 1 base to trimming and J lost 4 bases, with 7 bases between them.

The sample holds many counts of this clonotype. At one of its ends the junction is not consistent with the germline gene, which may arise from a read error. In DNA, the CDR3 is TGTGCCAGCAGTTTAGGGTTACAGGGCACTGAAGCTTTCTTT. This codes for CASSLGLQGTEAFF. V usage is TRBV7-2 and J usage is TRBJ1-1; a weak D match, TRBD1 (6 bases). The CDR3 length is 14 residues. Germline CDR1 is SGHTA and CDR2 is FQGNSA.

A few counts support this clonotype. The V and J genes are TRBV2 and TRBJ2-1; D perhaps matches TRBD1 (6 bases). This CDR3 has 12 residues. CDR1 is SNHLY and CDR2 is FYNNEI in the germline V gene. V lost 1 base to trimming and J lost 14 bases, with 12 bases between them. The CDR3 spells CASSEEAGEEFF. The CDR3 nucleotides are TGTGCCAGCAGTGAAGAGGCAGGGGAAGAGTTCTTC.

J is TRBJ1-2 and V is TRBV9, with D possibly being TRBD1 (6 bases). Trimming removed 0 bases at V and 4 bases at J, with 10 bases between. CDR1 is SGDLS and CDR2 is YYNGEE in the germline V gene. This CDR3 has 14 amino acids. The CDR3 protein is CASSVVDSLYGYTF. The CDR3 coding sequence is TGTGCCAGCAGCGTAGTGGACAGTCTCTATGGCTACACCTTC. The full variable domain, completed using reference TRBV9 and TRBJ1-2, is DSGVTQTPKHLITATGQRVTLRCSPRSGDLSVYWYQQSLDQGLQFLIQYYNGEERAKGNILERFSAQQFPDLHSELNLSSLELGDSALYFCASSVVDSLYGYTFGSGTRLTVV.

The chain joins TRBV7-2 to TRBJ2-2, with D perhaps being TRBD1 or TRBD2 (5 bases each). Trimming left V 4 bases short and J 3 bases short, with 12 bases between. From germline, CDR1 is SGHTA and CDR2 FQGNSA. This CDR3 is 15 amino acids long. This CDR3 is CASSSGRMYTGELFF. The CDR3 DNA reads TGTGCCAGCAGCTCGGGACGGATGTACACCGGGGAGCTGTTTTTT.

This rearrangement joins TRBV4-3 to TRBJ2-1; TRBD2 is a possible D gene (5 bases). CDR3 length: 15 residues. Germline CDR1 is LGHNA and CDR2 is YSLEER. V was cut by 1 base and J by 7 bases, with 14 bases left in between. The CDR3 DNA reads as TGCGCCAGCAGCCAAGCAAAGGGAGTTCGGAATGAGCAGTTCTTC. Translation: CASSQAKGVRNEQFF.